This T cell receptor (beta chain) was documented in a study of metastatic and nonmetastatic thyroid tumors. On the study more broadly: The study looked at repertoires side by side in blood and in tumor or nodule tissue from malignant and benign thyroid patients.

Study processing details: Differences in CDR3 between clinicopathological groups were drawn on to build a classifier intended to discriminate distant-metastatic papillary thyroid cancer patients. TCRdb re-called the PCR reads through MiXCR. TCRdb, not the authors, supplied the V and J calls. This table has about 90,000 clones, 8.6% appearing once. All patients were untreated before thyroid surgery. This clone has at least ten counts. Its target is unknown. General study findings and limits: Reported TCR beta diversity, measured in blood and tumor, was significantly higher for malignant thyroid tumors than for benign nodules.

Germline V lookup: CDR1 MNHNS, CDR2 SASEGT. This CDR3 region has 16 residues. The trim removed 2 bases at V and 5 bases at J, leaving 8 bases unmatched. Sequencing was done on a sample of blood. The chain employs TRBV6-1 and TRBJ2-3; 9 nucleotides line up with TRBD2. The clonotype comes from a female donor with papillary thyroid cancer or a benign thyroid nodule (not recorded which). Some clones in this sample may be carry-over from other donors' samples. CDR3: CASSETIAGGLDTQYF. For the CDR3, the DNA is TGTGCCAGCAGTGAAACGATCGCGGGGGGGTTAGATACGCAGTATTTT.